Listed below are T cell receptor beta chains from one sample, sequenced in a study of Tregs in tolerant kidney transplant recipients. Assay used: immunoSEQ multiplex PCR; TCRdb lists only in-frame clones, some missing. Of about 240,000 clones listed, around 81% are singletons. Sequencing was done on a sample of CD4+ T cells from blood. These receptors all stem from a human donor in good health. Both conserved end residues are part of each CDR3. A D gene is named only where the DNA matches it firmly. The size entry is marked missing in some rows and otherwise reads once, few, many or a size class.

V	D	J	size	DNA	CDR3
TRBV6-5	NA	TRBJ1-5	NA	TGTGCCAGCAGTTACGTAGGGGGCAATCAGCCCCAGCATTTT	CASSYVGGNQPQHF
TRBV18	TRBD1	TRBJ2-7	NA	TGTGCCAGCTCAAGTCGACAGGGCCACGAGCAGTACTTC	CASSSRQGHEQYF
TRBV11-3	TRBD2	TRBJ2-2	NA	TGTGCCAGCAGCTTTGCTAGCGGGGGAATAAACACCGGGGAGCTGTTTTTT	CASSFASGGINTGELFF
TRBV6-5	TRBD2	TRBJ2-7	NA	TGTGCCAGCAGTTACTCGTCTAGCGGGTTATACTACGAGCAGTACTTC	CASSYSSSGLYYEQYF
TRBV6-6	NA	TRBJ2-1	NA	TGTGCCAGCACCTATCAGCGGGAGCAGTTCTTC	CASTYQREQFF
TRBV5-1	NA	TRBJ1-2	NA	TGCGCCAGCAGCTTGGGGCAGCCCTATGGCTACACCTTC	CASSLGQPYGYTF
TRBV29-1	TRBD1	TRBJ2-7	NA	TGCAGCGTTGAAGACACTCCGTGGGACAGGGGTGGTTTGCAGTACTTC	CSVEDTPWDRGGLQYF
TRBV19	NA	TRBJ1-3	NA	TGTGCCAGTAGTTTACCGCGGCCCAGCTCTGGAAACACCATATATTTT	CASSLPRPSSGNTIYF
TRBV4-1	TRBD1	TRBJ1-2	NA	TGCGCCAGCAGCCGAGGGGACAGCAGCTCGAGTACTGGCTATGGCTACACCTTC	CASSRGDSSSSTGYGYTF
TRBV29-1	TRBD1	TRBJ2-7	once	TGCAGCGTTTCCGGGACAGAAGTCGAGCAGTACTTC	CSVSGTEVEQYF
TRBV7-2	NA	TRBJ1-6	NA	TGTGCCAGCAGCTATAACCCTGACGGGGACTTTCCCCTCCACTTT	CASSYNPDGDFPLHF
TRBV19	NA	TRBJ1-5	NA	TGTGCCAGTAGCCACCACGGTAATCAGCCCCAGCATTTT	CASSHHGNQPQHF
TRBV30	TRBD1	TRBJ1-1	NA	TGTGCCTGGAGTGACCGACAGGGGGCAAGAACTGAAGCTTTCTTT	CAWSDRQGARTEAFF
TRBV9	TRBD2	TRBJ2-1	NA	TGTGCCAGCAGCGCCCATAGGGGACTAGCGATCGGTGAGCAGTTCTTC	CASSAHRGLAIGEQFF
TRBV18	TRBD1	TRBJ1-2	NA	TGTGCCAGCTCACCCGGGACAGGGGAGAACTATGGCTACACCTTC	CASSPGTGENYGYTF
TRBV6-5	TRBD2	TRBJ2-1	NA	TGTGCCAGCAGGTACACCATAGCGGGGGGTAACAATGAGCAGTTCTTC	CASRYTIAGGNNEQFF
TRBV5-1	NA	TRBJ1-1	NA	TGCGCCAGCAGCTTGGGGGGTAACACTGAAGCTTTCTTT	CASSLGGNTEAFF
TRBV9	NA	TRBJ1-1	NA	TGTGCCAGCAGCGTAATGATTAACACTGAAGCTTTCTTT	CASSVMINTEAFF
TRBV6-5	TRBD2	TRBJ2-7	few	TGTGCCAGCAGTAGACTAGCGGGGACCTACGAGCAGTACTTC	CASSRLAGTYEQYF
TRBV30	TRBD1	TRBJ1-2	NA	TGTGCCTGGAGTCCGCCGACAGGGTTAGGCTATGGCTACACCTTC	CAWSPPTGLGYGYTF
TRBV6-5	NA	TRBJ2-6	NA	TGTGCCAGCAGTTACATAACGGCGCGGGCCAACGTCCTGACTTTC	CASSYITARANVLTF
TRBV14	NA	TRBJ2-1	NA	TGTGCCAGCAGCCAAGACCCCCCTACCGGATCTTACAATGAGCAGTTCTTC	CASSQDPPTGSYNEQFF
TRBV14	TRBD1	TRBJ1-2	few	TGTGCCAGCAGCCAACAGACAGGGGGCAATGGCTACACCTTC	CASSQQTGGNGYTF
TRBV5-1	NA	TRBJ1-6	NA	TGCGCCAGCAGCGACATGAGGAATTCACCCCTCCACTTT	CASSDMRNSPLHF
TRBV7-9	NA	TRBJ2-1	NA	TGTGCCAGCAGCCTATCGAGAGAGCAGTTCTTC	CASSLSREQFF
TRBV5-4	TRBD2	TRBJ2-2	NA	TGTGCCAGCAGCTTGGCGCTAGCGGGCACCGGGGAGCTGTTTTTT	CASSLALAGTGELFF
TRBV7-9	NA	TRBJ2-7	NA	TGTGCCAGCAGCTTAGAGGGCAGGGGCGGATTCTACGAGCAGTACTTC	CASSLEGRGGFYEQYF
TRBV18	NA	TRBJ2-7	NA	TGTGCCAGCTCACCGACAGGAGACGAGCAGTACTTC	CASSPTGDEQYF
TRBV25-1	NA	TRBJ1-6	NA	TGTGCCAGCAGTGATGGGGGCGAGTTTCGGTCACCCCTCCACTTT	CASSDGGEFRSPLHF
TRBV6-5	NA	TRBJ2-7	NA	TGTGCCAGCAGTTACTCGAGGGCCTACGAGCAGTACTTC	CASSYSRAYEQYF
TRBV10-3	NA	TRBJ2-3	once	TGTGCCATCGACGGGCCTGGGACAGATACGCAGTATTTT	CAIDGPGTDTQYF
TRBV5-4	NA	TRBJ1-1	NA	TGTGCCAGCAGCTTGGGTAGACCGATTACTGAAGCTTTCTTT	CASSLGRPITEAFF
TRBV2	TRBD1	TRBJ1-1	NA	TGTGCCAGCAGTGACAGGGGGCAGGGAACTGAAGCTTTCTTT	CASSDRGQGTEAFF
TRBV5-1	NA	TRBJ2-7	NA	TGCGCCAGCCGCCGGGCCCATTGGGGGGACGAGCAGTACTTC	CASRRAHWGDEQYF
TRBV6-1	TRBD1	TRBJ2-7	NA	TGTGCCAGCTCCGGGACAGGGGGCTACTACGAGCAGTACTTC	CASSGTGGYYEQYF
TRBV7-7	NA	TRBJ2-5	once	TGTGCTAGCAGCTTGGGCTCGCAAGAGACCCAGTACTTC	CASSLGSQETQYF
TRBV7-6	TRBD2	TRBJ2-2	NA	TGTGCCAGCAGCTTAGCCCCCGGGACTAGCGGGAGGTCCGGGGAGCTGTTTTTT	CASSLAPGTSGRSGELFF
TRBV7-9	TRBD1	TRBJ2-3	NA	TGTGCCAGCAGCAGCGGGACAGGGATTTTAGGTACGCAGTATTTT	CASSSGTGILGTQYF
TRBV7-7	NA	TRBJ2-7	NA	TGTGCTAGCAGTACAGAACACGGCTACGAGCAGTACTTC	CASSTEHGYEQYF
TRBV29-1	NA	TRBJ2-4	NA	TGCAGCGGAAGGATAGCCAAAAACATTCAGTACTTC	CSGRIAKNIQYF
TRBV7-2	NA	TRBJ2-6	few	TGTGCCAGCAGCTTATCGCCCTACTCTGGGGCCAACGTCCTGACTTTC	CASSLSPYSGANVLTF
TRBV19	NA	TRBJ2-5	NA	TGTGCCAGTGGATCTCAGCCGACCCAGTACTTC	CASGSQPTQYF
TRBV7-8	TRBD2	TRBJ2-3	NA	TGTGCCAGCAGCGCGCGGGAGGGCGGCACAGATACGCAGTATTTT	CASSAREGGTDTQYF
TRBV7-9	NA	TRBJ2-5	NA	TGTGCCAGCAGCCTGGGGACTTCCCTGCGGGAGACCCAGTACTTC	CASSLGTSLRETQYF
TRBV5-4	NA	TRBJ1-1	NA	TGTGCCAGCAGCTTGGATGGGTGCGCATACGCTTTCTTT	CASSLDGCAYAFF
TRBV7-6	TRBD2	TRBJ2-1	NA	TGTGCCAGCAGCTCGTCTAGCGGGAGCACTGAGCAGTTCTTC	CASSSSSGSTEQFF
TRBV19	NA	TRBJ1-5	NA	TGTGCCAGTAGTATAGAACGCAGGGATAGCAATCAGCCCCAGCATTTT	CASSIERRDSNQPQHF
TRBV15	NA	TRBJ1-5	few	TGTGCCACCAGCAGAGAATCAGGAAATAGCAATCAGCCCCAGCATTTT	CATSRESGNSNQPQHF
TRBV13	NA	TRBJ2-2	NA	TGTGCCAGCAGCTTGTGGGATCCCGGGGAGCTGTTTTTT	CASSLWDPGELFF
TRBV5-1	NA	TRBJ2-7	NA	TGCGCCAGCAGCTTGACAGGGCTTCTCGAGGAGCAGTACTTC	CASSLTGLLEEQYF
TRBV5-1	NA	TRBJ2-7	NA	TGCGCCAGCAGCCTCCAATCGGGCTCCTACGAGCAGTACTTC	CASSLQSGSYEQYF
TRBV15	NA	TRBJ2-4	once	TGTGCCACCAGCAGGGGGCTTGAAAACATTCAGTACTTC	CATSRGLENIQYF
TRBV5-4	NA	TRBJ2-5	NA	TGTGCCAGCAGCGACCCTAGGTACCAAGAGACCCAGTACTTC	CASSDPRYQETQYF
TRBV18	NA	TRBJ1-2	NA	TGTGCCAGCTCACCAGGACAGACTAGGGGCTACACCTTC	CASSPGQTRGYTF